The rows below give T cell receptor beta chains drawn from one sample of a study of blood T cell repertoires in COVID-19. Produced via immunoSEQ multiplex PCR; TCRdb's table is partial and in-frame only. The table lists about 140,000 clones, about three quarters of them singletons. Specimen: peripheral blood. Receptors were obtained from a woman older than 75 with active or convalescent COVID-19. CDR3s include the opening cysteine and the closing phenylalanine or tryptophan. D genes are given only for firm matches. Clone size appears in some rows only: once, few, many, or a class for an expanded clone.

J gene | V gene | D gene | clone size | CDR3 protein | CDR3 DNA
TRBJ2-3 | TRBV4-1 | TRBD2 | - | CASSQQRGESTDTQYF | TGCGCCAGCAGCCAACAGCGGGGGGAGAGCACAGATACGCAGTATTTT
TRBJ2-3 | TRBV10-2 | TRBD2 | - | CASRPGLGNTDTQYF | TGCGCCAGCAGGCCGGGACTAGGGAACACAGATACGCAGTATTTT
TRBJ1-2 | TRBV12-3/TRBV12-4 | - | - | CASSRENNYGYTF | TGTGCCAGCAGTAGAGAGAATAACTATGGCTACACCTTC
TRBJ2-7 | TRBV5-1 | - | - | CASSSDRAYEQYF | TGCGCCAGCAGCTCGGACAGAGCTTACGAGCAGTACTTC
TRBJ2-1 | TRBV5-1 | TRBD2 | - | CASSLWIGRLAGEHEQFF | TGCGCCAGCAGCTTGTGGATTGGGCGACTAGCGGGGGAACATGAGCAGTTCTTC
TRBJ2-5 | TRBV9 | TRBD2 | - | CASSVALAGGLIQETQYF | TGTGCCAGCAGCGTAGCACTAGCGGGGGGGCTTATACAAGAGACCCAGTACTTC
TRBJ2-4 | TRBV15 | TRBD2 | - | CATSRGTSGGADIQYF | TGTGCCACCAGCAGAGGCACTAGCGGGGGGGCAGACATTCAGTACTTC
TRBJ1-6 | TRBV5-6 | TRBD1 | - | CASSFNRGVGSPLHF | TGTGCCAGCAGTTTCAACAGGGGAGTAGGTTCACCCCTCCACTTT
TRBJ2-3 | TRBV7-2 | TRBD2 | - | CASSGPPGGGPSTDTQYF | TGTGCCAGCAGCGGCCCCCCCGGGGGGGGGCCTAGCACAGATACGCAGTATTTT
TRBJ2-6 | TRBV30 | TRBD1 | - | CAWIQGAGSGANVLTF | TGTGCCTGGATACAGGGGGCAGGCTCTGGGGCCAACGTCCTGACTTTC
TRBJ1-5 | TRBV19 | - | - | CASSAPRGGHSDQPQHF | TGTGCCAGTAGTGCCCCCCGGGGGGGACATTCTGATCAGCCCCAGCATTTT
TRBJ1-5 | TRBV28 | - | few | CASSLGGNSYQPQHF | TGTGCCAGCAGCTTGGGCGGGAACAGCTATCAGCCCCAGCATTTT
TRBJ2-5 | TRBV30 | - | - | CAWSGGKTQYF | TGTGCCTGGAGTGGAGGGAAGACCCAGTACTTC
TRBJ1-2 | TRBV4-3 | TRBD1 | - | CASSQASGQTYGYTF | TGCGCCAGCAGCCAAGCGTCGGGACAGACATATGGCTACACCTTC
TRBJ1-1 | TRBV5-6 | - | once | CASSLLGRAEAFF | TGTGCCAGCAGCTTGCTGGGGAGGGCTGAAGCTTTCTTT
TRBJ1-1 | TRBV7-8 | TRBD1 | - | CASRFQGAAEAFF | TGTGCCAGCAGATTTCAGGGGGCCGCTGAAGCTTTCTTT
TRBJ2-1 | TRBV3-1/TRBV3-2 | - | - | CASSHWRDNEQFF | TGTGCCAGCAGCCATTGGAGGGATAATGAGCAGTTCTTC
TRBJ2-7 | TRBV29-1 | TRBD1 | - | CSGAKGAPSYEQYF | TGCAGCGGGGCAAAGGGGGCCCCCTCCTACGAGCAGTACTTC
TRBJ2-5 | TRBV5-5 | - | - | CASTGTGGAGETQYF | TGTGCCAGCACTGGGACGGGGGGCGCGGGAGAGACCCAGTACTTC
TRBJ1-1 | TRBV5-1 | TRBD1 | - | CASSRDSMNTEAFF | TGCGCCAGCAGCAGGGACAGCATGAACACTGAAGCTTTCTTT
TRBJ1-1 | TRBV30 | - | - | CAWSVPGRGIEAFF | TGTGCCTGGAGTGTACCTGGCAGGGGAATTGAAGCTTTCTTT
TRBJ2-7 | TRBV6-5 | TRBD2 | - | CASSLASGGPYEQYF | TGTGCCAGCAGCCTCGCTAGCGGGGGGCCCTACGAGCAGTACTTC
TRBJ1-4 | TRBV6-5 | - | - | CASSSSGQTNEKLFF | TGTGCCAGCAGTTCTTCAGGACAAACTAATGAAAAACTGTTTTTT